The text below deals with one T cell receptor beta chain. As yet, its antigen is unknown. The record originates from a study of cytotoxic CD8 clonotypes in ibrutinib-treated CLL. Study-wide background: Researchers reported about 10 relapsed/refractory and fewer than 16 treatment-naive patients, around 17 of them IGHV unmutated. Productive templates averaged about 250,000 per sample, and productive rearrangements 94,082. Points from the study as a whole: Contraction or stability on treatment characterized the public clonotypes, which were uncommon. Starting clonality was above that of age-matched healthy donors and tracked circulating CD8+ T-cell counts.

The V gene end was trimmed by 6 bases and the J gene end by 3 bases; junction bases not matched to a gene: 12. Germline V gene lookup returns CDR1 LNHDA and CDR2 SQIVND (reference sequence). There are 16 residues in the CDR3. TCRdb's table, derived via immunoSEQ multiplex PCR, lists solely in-frame clones and lacks some. Seen here are under 150,000 clones, about 85% observed once, and the top ten hold 3.3%. Specimen: PBMCs, collected after 24 months of ibrutinib treatment. This chain joins TRBV19 and TRBJ1-2, with 8 bases identical to TRBD1. This clonotype was obtained from a human donor with chronic lymphocytic leukemia. The CDR3 coding sequence is TGTGCCAGTAGAAACCGGGACAGGATATCGTACTATGGCTACACCTTC. As protein: CASRNRDRISYYGYTF.